Listed here are 2 T cell receptor beta chains from one sample, sequenced in a study of T cell repertoires in cytomegalovirus infection. TCRdb analysed the reads with MiXCR anew, one entry per CDR3 protein. The table has about 83,000 distinct CDR3 sequences, approximately 45% seen once; the top ten hold 85% to 95%. No antigens are known for them. Specimen: CD8+ T cells from cultured PBMCs, collected from culture after CMV antigen stimulation. The receptors were sampled from a human donor in good health (CMV status not recorded). Some clones in this sample may be carry-over from other donors' samples.

The chain has TRBV12-3 or TRBV12-4 and TRBJ1-1; TRBD1 matches at 10 bases. V was clipped by 5 bases and J by 5 bases; unmatched bases: 2. The CDR3 covers 13 residues. Here the CDR3 DNA reads TGTGCCAGCAGTCCGGACAGGGGGACTGAAGCTTTCTTT. This sequence encodes CASSPDRGTEAFF.

This clonotype was counted between two and nine times. The chain links TRBV7-8 to TRBJ2-7; no clear D. The germline gives CDR1 SGHVS, CDR2 FQNEAQ. CDR3 length: 16 residues. Trimming shortened V by 1 base and J by 0 bases, and 13 bases separated the two germline ends. The DNA for the CDR3 is TGTGCCAGCAGCTTAGGTAATCGGGCCCTCTCCTACGAGCAGTACTTC. It specifies CASSLGNRALSYEQYF.